These 32 T cell receptor beta chains were all obtained from the same sample, sequenced in a study of molecular identifiers for immune sequencing clone quantification. In TCRdb, the PCR reads were re-called with MiXCR into one record per CDR3 protein. The sample includes hundreds of thousands of distinct CDR3 sequences, roughly 23% seen only once; the top ten take 0.78%. Sequencing input: naive CD8+ T cells from blood, with Jurkat cell RNA spiked in. Subset here: FACS-sorted CD8+CD4-CCR7+CD45RA+ naive T cells. The receptors were sampled from a human donor in good health. Some libraries in this study had Jurkat cell RNA spiked in.

This clonotype was observed many times. The chain carries TRBV6-5 and TRBJ2-2, with 7 bases matching TRBD1. V lost 6 bases to trimming and J lost 3 bases; unmatched junction nucleotides: 10. The CDR3 loop spans 16 amino acids. CDR1 and CDR2 (germline): MNHEY, SVGAGI. The CDR3 spells CASRDQPGQYTGELFF. CDR3 DNA: TGTGCCAGCAGGGACCAACCGGGACAGTACACCGGGGAGCTGTTTTTT.

This chain links TRBV5-4 with TRBJ2-7, with D possibly matching TRBD1 (5 bases). The CDR3 runs 18 residues. V dropped 2 bases and J dropped 5 bases, with 26 bases sitting between them. Germline-derived CDR1 and CDR2 are SGHNT and YYREEE (reference sequence). CDR3 nucleotides: TGTGCCAGCAGCTTAAACCCACTGATCCAGGGTACTCTCAACGAGCAGTACTTC. Amino acids: CASSLNPLIQGTLNEQYF.

This clonotype has more than one count but fewer than ten. V is TRBV27 and J is TRBJ2-2, with unresolved D. The CDR3 covers 15 residues. CDR1 and CDR2 (germline): MNHEY, SMNVEV (reference sequence). V dropped 4 bases and J dropped 2 bases, with 11 bases sitting between them. CDR3 coding DNA: TGTGCCAGCAGTTCTTATCAGACCAACACCGGGGAGCTGTTTTTT. It codes for CASSSYQTNTGELFF.

This rearrangement joins TRBV27 to TRBJ2-1; D not resolved. This CDR3 comprises 15 residues. Germline V CDR1 and CDR2: MNHEY, SMNVEV (reference sequence). The V and J ends lost 6 bases and 9 bases respectively, with 21 bases between them. The CDR3, as DNA: TGTGCCAGCAGGCGATCGGTCCCTGGGGTCCGTGAGCAGTTCTTC. This gives the protein CASRRSVPGVREQFF.

This clonotype has a count of ten or more. The rearrangement uses TRBV7-9 and TRBJ1-1; tentatively, D is TRBD1 (5 bases). Germline loops: CDR1 SEHNR, CDR2 FQNEAQ (reference sequence). This CDR3 is 15 amino acids long. V was cut by 5 bases and J by 2 bases, with 15 bases left in between. In DNA form, the CDR3 reads TGTGCCAGCAGCACAGTGGGGGGTGCTAACACTGAAGCTTTCTTT. Its protein product is CASSTVGGANTEAFF.

This clonotype was counted a few times. CDR3 DNA: TGTGCCAGCAGCTCTGGGACAGGGAAATATGGCTACACCTTC. This codes for CASSSGTGKYGYTF. The chain joins TRBV7-9 to TRBJ1-2; 9 nucleotides agree with TRBD1. V dropped 4 bases and J dropped 5; count of bases not matched to a gene: 5. CDR3 length: 14 amino acids. Germline values: CDR1 SEHNR, CDR2 FQNEAQ (reference sequence).

Here the CDR3 reads CASSFATSGTYEQYF. Written as DNA, the CDR3 is TGTGCCAGCAGCTTCGCGACTAGCGGGACGTACGAGCAGTACTTC. The chain combines TRBV5-4 with TRBJ2-7; 11 bases align to TRBD2. V lost 2 bases, J lost 4 bases, and 5 bases stayed unmatched. Germline V gene data show CDR1 as SGHNT and CDR2 as YYREEE (reference sequence). This CDR3 is 15 amino acids long.

This rearrangement joins TRBV28 to TRBJ2-3; TRBD1 is a possible D gene (5 bases). Germline-derived CDR1 and CDR2 are MDHEN and SYDVKM. The CDR3 totals 15 residues. V dropped 3 bases and J dropped 3 bases, with 13 bases sitting between them. This chain's CDR3 is CASSLEQGWTDTQYF. The CDR3 DNA reads TGTGCCAGCAGTTTGGAGCAGGGATGGACAGATACGCAGTATTTT. Full variable domain (missing parts from reference TRBV28 and TRBJ2-3): DVKVTQSSRYLVKRTGEKVFLECVQDMDHENMFWYRQDPGLGLRLIYFSYDVKMKEKGDIPEGYSVSREKKERFSLILESASTNQTSMYLCASSLEQGWTDTQYFGPGTRLTVL.

This clonotype was observed many times. V gene TRBV7-9 combines with J gene TRBJ1-1, with D unresolved. V was cut by 6 bases and J by 4 bases, with 12 bases left in between. CDR1 is SEHNR and CDR2 is FQNEAQ in the germline V gene (reference sequence). This CDR3 is 13 amino acids long. CDR3 bases: TGTGCCAGCAGTTTTAAGATCGGCACTGAAGCTTTCTTT. Its translation is CASSFKIGTEAFF.

The rearrangement joins TRBV4-3 to TRBJ1-3; no clear D. The CDR3 extends over 16 amino acids. The germline gives CDR1 LGHNA, CDR2 YSLEER. Trimming stripped 0 bases from V and 1 base from J, with 10 bases between. Here the CDR3 reads CASSQDPDPSGNTIYF. The CDR3 nucleotides are TGCGCCAGCAGCCAAGATCCAGACCCTTCTGGAAACACCATATATTTT.

At least ten counts were recorded for this clonotype. The gene calls are TRBV21-1 and TRBJ2-3. TRBV21-1 constitutes a pseudogene. The CDR3 contains 18 residues. CDR3 coding DNA: TGTGCCAGCAGCAAAGGGAAGACTGGCCTTTTTAGCACAGATACGCAGTATTTT. Its protein is CASSKGKTGLFSTDTQYF.

This clonotype was counted many times. CDR3 amino acids: CASSPGQFRQETQYF. The CDR3 DNA reads as TGTGCCAGCAGCCCGGGACAGTTTAGACAAGAGACCCAGTACTTC. V is TRBV7-9 and J is TRBJ2-5, with 7 nucleotides matching TRBD1. This CDR3 has 15 residues. With 5 bases clipped from V and 2 bases from J, the junction kept 8 bases outside the gene matches. Germline CDR1 SEHNR, CDR2 FQNEAQ (reference sequence).

In this sample, this clonotype turned up many times. This chain links TRBV30 with TRBJ1-1, with D perhaps matching TRBD1 (5 bases). V shed 0 bases and J shed 0 bases, with 11 bases lying between them. Looked up from germline, CDR1 is GTSNPN and CDR2 is SVGIG (reference sequence). The CDR3 sequence is 15 residues long. This CDR3 reads CAWSVQAGVNTEAFF. The CDR3 DNA reads as TGTGCCTGGAGTGTACAGGCGGGGGTGAACACTGAAGCTTTCTTT.

This clonotype was recorded many times. The chain joins TRBV5-1 to TRBJ2-5, with TRBD2 matching 8 bases. Per the germline V gene, CDR1 is SGHRS and CDR2 is YFSETQ. The CDR3 has 16 residues. Unmatched junction bases numbered 8, after V lost 4 bases and J lost 0 bases. The DNA of the CDR3 is TGCGCCAGCAGCCCGGGCGGGGGGCAGTACCAAGAGACCCAGTACTTC. Protein sequence: CASSPGGGQYQETQYF. Based on the CDR3 plus reference TRBV5-1 and TRBJ2-5, the full variable domain is KAGVTQTPRYLIKTRGQQVTLSCSPISGHRSVSWYQQTPGQGLQFLFEYFSETQRNKGNFPGRFSGRQFSNSRSEMNVSTLELGDSALYLCASSPGGGQYQETQYFGPGTRLLVL.

This clonotype occurred a few times. The chain has TRBV7-9 and TRBJ1-4; weak D call: TRBD1 (6 bases). V was cut by 5 bases and J by 3 bases, with 19 bases left in between. CDR3 length equals 17 residues. Germline CDR1 SEHNR, CDR2 FQNEAQ (reference sequence). The CDR3 protein is CASSPPTGHLANEKLFF. As DNA, the CDR3 is TGTGCCAGCAGCCCACCGACGGGACACCTGGCTAATGAAAAACTGTTTTTT.

For this clonotype: A much larger clone is a single base away; this may be a read error. The chain recombines TRBV6-5 with TRBJ2-3; D not resolved. The length of the CDR3 is 17 residues. Per the germline V gene, CDR1 is MNHEY and CDR2 is SVGAGI. Trimming shortened V by 2 bases and J by 6 bases, and 21 bases separated the two germline ends. CDR3 sequence: CASSYRRPTRSVDTQYF. The CDR3 region has the DNA TGTGCCAGCAGTTACCGCCGGCCGACCAGGTCGGTTGATACGCAGTATTTT.

As to this clonotype: Without the conserved terminal phenylalanine or tryptophan, this CDR3 likely stems from a read error. The J gene is TRBJ1-6, the V gene TRBV7-9; no clear D gene. CDR1 SEHNR and CDR2 FQNEAQ come from the germline V gene (reference sequence). The CDR3 consists of 15 residues. Here the CDR3 reads CASSYQSSYTSPLHY. The CDR3 DNA follows: TGTGCCAGCAGCTACCAAAGCTCCTATACTTCACCCCTCCACTAT.

This clonotype was seen repeatedly, ten times or more. V and J are TRBV28 and TRBJ1-1, with D perhaps matching TRBD1 (5 bases). This CDR3 spans 15 amino acids. Germline values: CDR1 MDHEN, CDR2 SYDVKM. The germline V and J ends were trimmed by 2 bases and 5 bases, with 15 bases remaining between them. In DNA form, the CDR3 reads TGTGCCAGCAGTTTAAGTGCGCAGGGTGGGACTGAAGCTTTCTTT. Encoded protein: CASSLSAQGGTEAFF.

This clonotype is a singleton in its sample. A much bigger clone sits one base away, suggesting this may be a read error. The rearrangement links TRBV20-1 to TRBJ1-2, with a possible D match to TRBD1 (5 bases). Germline assignment: CDR1 DFQATT and CDR2 SNEGSKA (reference sequence). V gave up 3 bases and J gave up 3 bases, with 17 bases separating them. This CDR3 is 15 amino acids long. The CDR3 coding sequence is TGCAGTGCTAGTCGCCTCCGCCAGGGAGACTATGGCTACACCTTC. This sequence encodes CSASRLRQGDYGYTF.

This clonotype was seen repeatedly, ten times or more. The rearrangement links TRBV11-3 to TRBJ2-3; 13 nucleotides line up with TRBD2. V lost 4 bases and J lost 3; bases outside the gene matches: 7. The CDR3 covers 17 residues. Germline CDR1 SGHNT, CDR2 YENEEA. CDR3 in DNA: TGTGCCAGCAGCTACGGACTAGCGGGAGTTTCTACAGATACGCAGTATTTT. Protein product: CASSYGLAGVSTDTQYF.

A remark on this clonotype: A single base separates this from a much larger clone, so it may be a read error. The gene calls are TRBV4-1 and TRBJ1-5; D gene unclear. The CDR3 extends over 15 amino acids. Germline CDR1 MGHRA, CDR2 YSYEKL. CDR3 residues: CASSQVENSNQPRHF. CDR3 sequence (DNA): TGCGCCAGCAGCCAAGTCGAGAATAGCAATCAGCCCCGGCATTTT.

This clonotype was observed many times. The chain recombines TRBV6-5 with TRBJ2-3; no clear D gene. V was cut by 0 bases and J by 3 bases, with 13 bases left in between. The CDR3 extends over 16 amino acids. CDR1 MNHEY and CDR2 SVGAGI come from the germline V gene. CDR3 in amino acids: CASSYSSRTLTDTQYF. The CDR3 DNA follows: TGTGCCAGCAGTTACTCGAGCCGCACCTTGACAGATACGCAGTATTTT.

The V call is TRBV30, the J call TRBJ2-5; 7 bases are shared with TRBD1. Germline V lookup: CDR1 GTSNPN, CDR2 SVGIG (reference sequence). The CDR3 is made up of 12 amino acids. J was trimmed by 5 bases and V by 4 bases; bases with no gene match: 4. CDR3 bases: TGTGCCTGGACCGACAGGGCCGAGACCCAGTACTTC. Amino acids: CAWTDRAETQYF.

The chain couples TRBV20-1 to TRBJ2-6; a possible D gene is TRBD1 (5 bases). There are 15 residues in the CDR3. Germline CDR1 DFQATT, CDR2 SNEGSKA (reference sequence). Trimming took off 6 bases at V and 0 bases at J, with 12 bases between the two ends. In DNA form, the CDR3 reads TGCAGTGCCCTGGACATCGTCTCTGGGGCCAACGTCCTGACTTTC. Its protein product is CSALDIVSGANVLTF.

V usage is TRBV5-1 and J usage is TRBJ1-1; D might be TRBD1 (6 bases). The CDR3 is made up of 16 amino acids. The germline V and J ends were trimmed by 0 bases and 3 bases, with 15 bases remaining between them. Looked up from germline, CDR1 is SGHRS and CDR2 is YFSETQ. The CDR3 DNA is TGCGCCAGCAGCTTGGGCGTGGGGGGGCTCGACACTGAAGCTTTCTTT. It encodes CASSLGVGGLDTEAFF.

The V call is TRBV10-3, the J call TRBJ1-1; D is perhaps TRBD1 (5 bases). Germline-derived CDR1 and CDR2 are ENHRY and SYGVKD. The CDR3 sequence is 12 residues long. Between the trimmed V and J ends, which lost 6 bases and 8 bases, there was a span of 13 bases. The chain's CDR3 is CAISSEGSEAFF. The CDR3, as DNA: TGTGCCATCAGCAGCGAGGGGTCAGAAGCTTTCTTT.

This clonotype was observed many times. The chain combines TRBV6-2 or TRBV6-3 with TRBJ2-3; 11 positions match TRBD2. CDR3 length equals 16 residues. With 7 bases clipped from V and 6 bases from J, the junction kept 12 bases outside the gene matches. Germline V gives CDR1 MNHEY, CDR2 SVGEGT. The CDR3, as DNA: TGTGCCAGCAACGTCCTCCTAGCGGGGGGCGCGGATACGCAGTATTTT. It specifies CASNVLLAGGADTQYF.

The chain is built from TRBV7-9 and TRBJ1-4; TRBD1 matches 7 bases. Looked up from germline, CDR1 is SEHNR and CDR2 is FQNEAQ (reference sequence). The CDR3 is 16 amino acids. V was clipped by 4 bases and J by 8 bases; unmatched bases: 13. The CDR3 is CASSYQLAQGGEKLFF. The CDR3 bases are TGTGCCAGCAGCTACCAATTGGCCCAGGGGGGGGAAAAACTGTTTTTT.

This clonotype was picked up a small number of times. The J gene is TRBJ1-1, the V gene TRBV4-1, with D perhaps TRBD1 (6 bases). The CDR3 loop spans 14 amino acids. The V gene's germline CDR1 is MGHRA and CDR2 YSYEKL. Trimming left V 1 base short and J 3 bases short, with 9 bases between. The CDR3 DNA reads as TGCGCCAGCAGCCAAGGGACAGCAGACACTGAAGCTTTCTTT. This translates into CASSQGTADTEAFF.

This clonotype was seen a handful of times. The rearrangement joins TRBV29-1 to TRBJ2-7; 7 bases fit TRBD2. CDR3 size: 12 residues. The germline V gene has CDR1 SQVTM and CDR2 ANQGSEA. With 7 bases clipped from V and 2 bases from J, the junction kept 5 bases outside the gene matches. Here the CDR3 reads CSAFGLAYEQYF. The CDR3 DNA is TGCAGCGCCTTCGGACTAGCCTACGAGCAGTACTTC.

The table lists this clonotype with a count of one. This may come from a read error, since a much larger clone is one base off. The chain recombines TRBV20-1 with TRBJ1-1, with D possibly TRBD1 on 6 matching bases. The CDR3 covers 14 residues. In germline, CDR1 is DFQATT, CDR2 SNEGSKA (reference sequence). CDR3 in DNA: TGCAGTGCTAGAGAAGGGGGTATGAACACTGGAGCTTTCTTT. Protein sequence: CSAREGGMNTGAFF.

This clonotype occurred many times. The chain has TRBV20-1 and TRBJ1-5; D gene uncertain. V shed 0 bases and J shed 0 bases, with 12 bases lying between them. CDR1 DFQATT and CDR2 SNEGSKA come from the germline V gene (reference sequence). CDR3 length: 16 residues. The CDR3 is CSARDWENYSNQPQHF. The DNA for the CDR3 is TGCAGTGCTAGAGATTGGGAAAACTATAGCAATCAGCCCCAGCATTTT.